These 4 T cell receptor beta chains were sequenced from one sample in a study of shared clonotypes between healthy human individuals. Repertoires were generated with immunoSEQ multiplex PCR, while TCRdb's copy carries only in-frame clones and drops some. Of around 500,000 clones listed, roughly 85% were seen once; the top ten hold over 9.5%. Sequenced material: PBMCs. These receptors were obtained from a middle-aged woman in good health. Some clones in this sample may be carry-over from other donors' samples.

This sequence joins TRBV14 and TRBJ1-2; D not resolved. Trimming took 1 base from V and 8 from J, leaving 11 bases between them. The CDR3 has 13 residues. Looked up from germline, CDR1 is SGHDN and CDR2 is FVKESK. CDR3 amino acids: CASSQGLQTGYTF. The CDR3 DNA sequence: TGTGCCAGCAGCCAAGGTCTCCAGACGGGCTACACCTTC.

The chain couples TRBV11-1 to TRBJ2-6; D gene uncertain. CDR1 SGHAT and CDR2 FQDESV come from the germline V gene (reference sequence). The CDR3 is 16 residues long. V was clipped by 3 bases and J by 0 bases, with 9 bases between them. CDR3 DNA sequence: TGTGCCAGCAGCTTGAGTAGGAGCTCTGGGGCCAACGTCCTGACTTTC. It specifies CASSLSRSSGANVLTF.

Of note for this clone: A much larger clonotype is one base distant, so this may be a read error. The chain is built from TRBV5-1 and TRBJ1-4; no clear D gene. The CDR3 loop spans 15 amino acids. V was shortened by 4 bases and J by 6 bases, with 16 bases between the two germline ends. CDR1 SGHRS and CDR2 YFSETQ come from the germline V gene. The CDR3 DNA follows: TGCGCCAGCAGCCCCGCGAATAGGAGGGATGAAAAACTGTTTTTT. Its protein is CASSPANRRDEKLFF.

Notes on this clone: A far larger clone is a single base away, which makes a read error likely. This same CDR3 is encoded by further DNA sequences in the sample. The rearrangement uses TRBV6-6 and TRBJ1-2, with D uncertain. The CDR3 has 13 amino acids. Per germline, CDR1 MNHNY and CDR2 SVGAGI (reference sequence). The CDR3 loop reads CASSPSPNYGYTF. CDR3 bases: TGTGCAAGCAGTCCTTCTCCCAACTATGGCTACACCTTC.